This T cell receptor beta chain appears in the sequencing data of a study of blood T cell repertoires in COVID-19. For the study at large: Acute and convalescent COVID-19 specimens originated in the United States, Italy and Spain. Sample material is recorded as cDNA or gDNA derived from T cells, B-cell-depleted T cells, or PBMCs.

Enrolment of Seattle patients took place during active infection, and they were followed longitudinally. CDR1 is SGHTA and CDR2 is FQGTGA in the germline V gene. Germline trimming cut 5 bases from V and 2 bases from J; bases unmatched to any gene: 6. The CDR3 is 16 residues long. Source study methods: From reference gene primer amplification, estimates of nucleated cell counts were derived. The assay was immunoSEQ multiplex PCR, and TCRdb's table has in-frame clones only and misses some. V, J and clone size were drawn from that table, and D and trimming were deduced from the DNA. The sample records approximately 210,000 clones, roughly four fifths being singletons.

The source is a woman of 80 years or more with COVID-19, enrolled during active disease. The sequencing input was peripheral blood. The chain is built from TRBV7-3 and TRBJ2-1; 10 nucleotides line up with TRBD2. Written as DNA, the CDR3 is TGTGCCAGCAGCCCAAACCTAGCGGGAGCCTACAATGAGCAGTTCTTC. This codes for CASSPNLAGAYNEQFF. Variable domain in full (rest from reference TRBV7-3 and TRBJ2-1): GAGVSQTPSNKVTEKGKYVELRCDPISGHTALYWYRQSLGQGPEFLIYFQGTGAADDSGLPNDRFFAVRPEGSVSTLKIQRTERGDSAVYLCASSPNLAGAYNEQFFGPGTRLTVL.